The rows below give T cell receptor beta chains drawn from one sample of a study of blood T cell repertoires in COVID-19. Here immunoSEQ multiplex PCR was the method, and the copy in TCRdb shows in-frame clones only, minus some. The data show about 390,000 clones, roughly 86% seen once. The sample was peripheral blood. The receptors originated from a woman aged 55-69 years with COVID-19, enrolled during active disease. Both conserved end residues are part of each CDR3. Fields, in order: CDR3 protein, CDR3 DNA, J gene, clone size, D gene, CDR3 length, V gene. A D gene is named only where the DNA matches it firmly. Clone size is given for some rows only: seen once, a few or many times, or a class if the clone is expanded.

CASSLQGMNTEAFF | TGTGCCAGCAGTCTTCAGGGCATGAACACTGAAGCTTTCTTT | TRBJ1-1 | - | - | 14 | TRBV27
CASTGLSGIGSPLHF | TGTGCCAGTACAGGGCTATCCGGGATCGGTTCACCCCTCCACTTT | TRBJ1-6 | - | - | 15 | TRBV27
CASSRYDSAFF | TGTGCCAGCAGCCGTTACGACAGTGCTTTCTTT | TRBJ1-1 | - | - | 11 | TRBV3-1/TRBV3-2
CASSLEQGLNSPLHF | TGTGCCAGCAGCTTGGAACAGGGGCTTAATTCACCCCTCCACTTT | TRBJ1-6 | - | TRBD1 | 15 | TRBV5-8
CASSGGPDTQYF | TGCGCCAGCAGCGGGGGGCCTGATACGCAGTATTTT | TRBJ2-3 | few | - | 12 | TRBV10-1
CASSPNWDRNQPQHF | TGTGCCAGCTCACCGAATTGGGACAGAAATCAGCCCCAGCATTTT | TRBJ1-5 | - | TRBD1 | 15 | TRBV18
CASSQDRASYNEQFF | TGTGCCAGTAGTCAGGACAGGGCCTCTTACAATGAGCAGTTCTTC | TRBJ2-1 | - | TRBD1 | 15 | TRBV19
CAWSVLRQGGTGANVLTF | TGTGCCTGGAGTGTCCTTAGGCAGGGAGGCACTGGGGCCAACGTCCTGACTTTC | TRBJ2-6 | - | - | 18 | TRBV30
CAWSVTGWANVLTF | TGTGCCTGGAGTGTAACAGGGTGGGCCAACGTCCTGACTTTC | TRBJ2-6 | - | - | 14 | TRBV30
CASSSGSSRTTEAFF | TGTGCCAGCAGCTCGGGGTCTTCCCGGACCACTGAAGCTTTCTTT | TRBJ1-1 | - | - | 15 | TRBV7-2
CAAQSRGRAGSPLHF | TGTGCCGCCCAGTCCCGGGGGAGGGCTGGCTCACCCCTCCACTTT | TRBJ1-6 | few | - | 15 | TRBV6-5
CASSLYESGNTIYF | TGCGCCAGCAGCTTGTATGAGTCCGGAAACACCATATATTTT | TRBJ1-3 | - | - | 14 | TRBV5-1
CASSYTGQRSTDTQYF | TGTGCCAGCAGTTACACCGGACAGCGAAGCACAGATACGCAGTATTTT | TRBJ2-3 | few | - | 16 | TRBV6-5
CASSHDGQGGQPQHF | TGTGCCAGCAGCCATGACGGACAGGGGGGACAGCCCCAGCATTTT | TRBJ1-5 | - | TRBD1 | 15 | TRBV4-2
CASGPWTDNEQFF | TGTGCCAGCGGGCCCTGGACTGACAATGAGCAGTTCTTC | TRBJ2-1 | - | - | 13 | TRBV12-3/TRBV12-4
CASSDNSYEQYF | TGTGCCAGCAGCGACAACTCCTACGAGCAGTACTTC | TRBJ2-7 | - | - | 12 | TRBV11-2
CASNRESTGELFF | TGTGCCAGCAATAGGGAGTCAACCGGGGAGCTGTTTTTT | TRBJ2-2 | - | - | 13 | TRBV9
CASSQLGAPYNEQFF | TGTGCCAGCAGCCAACTGGGGGCCCCCTACAATGAGCAGTTCTTC | TRBJ2-1 | - | - | 15 | TRBV3-1/TRBV3-2
CASSSREASGGNTIYF | TGTGCCAGCTCATCTCGGGAAGCCTCCGGGGGAAACACCATATATTTT | TRBJ1-3 | - | - | 16 | TRBV18
CAISEPKGRDTEAFF | TGTGCCATCAGTGAGCCCAAGGGCAGGGACACTGAAGCTTTCTTT | TRBJ1-1 | - | - | 15 | TRBV10-3
CAWSADRGFPSGANVLTF | TGTGCCTGGAGTGCGGACAGGGGGTTTCCCTCTGGGGCCAACGTCCTGACTTTC | TRBJ2-6 | once | TRBD1 | 18 | TRBV30
CASSQDRGGLAGAHRTDTQYF | TGTGCCAGCAGCCAAGATCGAGGGGGACTAGCGGGGGCCCACCGCACAGATACGCAGTATTTT | TRBJ2-3 | few | TRBD2 | 21 | TRBV4-2
CASRPPTGNTGELFF | TGTGCCAGCAGACCTCCGACAGGGAACACCGGGGAGCTGTTTTTT | TRBJ2-2 | once | - | 15 | TRBV9
CASSLQAPSGPETQYF | TGTGCCAGCAGCCTTCAAGCCCCCTCGGGTCCAGAGACCCAGTACTTC | TRBJ2-5 | - | - | 16 | TRBV3-1/TRBV3-2
CASSPGQGAYGYTF | TGTGCCAGCAGCCCCGGACAGGGTGCCTATGGCTACACCTTC | TRBJ1-2 | - | TRBD1 | 14 | TRBV7-2
CASSPSSSGNTIYF | TGTGCCAGCAGCCCCTCTAGCTCTGGAAACACCATATATTTT | TRBJ1-3 | - | - | 14 | TRBV7-9
CASSKTGATEAFF | TGTGCCAGTAGTAAAACAGGGGCCACTGAAGCTTTCTTT | TRBJ1-1 | - | TRBD1 | 13 | TRBV19
CASSLAAGYSNQPQHF | TGTGCCAGCAGCTTGGCCGCAGGGTATAGCAATCAGCCCCAGCATTTT | TRBJ1-5 | - | - | 16 | TRBV5-8
CASSLPVAGNYGYTF | TGCGCCAGCAGCCTTCCGGTAGCGGGCAACTATGGCTACACCTTC | TRBJ1-2 | - | - | 15 | TRBV5-1
CASSLHSLGTEAFF | TGTGCCAGCAGCTTGCACAGTCTTGGCACTGAAGCTTTCTTT | TRBJ1-1 | - | - | 14 | TRBV5-8
CASSFRWGQGNSPLHF | TGTGCCAGCAGTTTCCGCTGGGGGCAGGGGAATTCACCCCTCCACTTT | TRBJ1-6 | - | - | 16 | TRBV28
CASSLQGVSTDTQYF | TGCGCCAGCAGCTTACAGGGGGTCAGCACAGATACGCAGTATTTT | TRBJ2-3 | - | TRBD1 | 15 | TRBV5-1
CASSRLSSLTGESYEQYF | TGCGCCAGCAGCAGACTCAGTTCACTGACAGGGGAATCCTACGAGCAGTACTTC | TRBJ2-7 | - | TRBD1 | 18 | TRBV5-1
CASSPDGGRSEQYF | TGTGCCAGCAGCCCGGACGGGGGGCGCAGCGAGCAGTACTTC | TRBJ2-7 | - | - | 14 | TRBV7-9
CASSYEGTVSNQPQHF | TGTGCCAGCAGCTACGAAGGGACAGTTAGCAATCAGCCCCAGCATTTT | TRBJ1-5 | - | TRBD1 | 16 | TRBV2
CASSPYSIRGYTGELFF | TGTGCCAGCAGTCCTTACTCGATTAGGGGGTATACCGGGGAGCTGTTTTTT | TRBJ2-2 | - | - | 17 | TRBV6-6
CASSLELGAPEQYF | TGCGCCAGCAGCTTGGAACTGGGGGCGCCTGAGCAGTACTTC | TRBJ2-7 | few | - | 14 | TRBV5-1
CASSWGQGASYGYTF | TGCGCCAGCAGCTGGGGACAGGGGGCGTCCTATGGCTACACCTTC | TRBJ1-2 | - | TRBD1 | 15 | TRBV5-1
CASSLGYRDEKLFF | TGTGCCAGCAGCTTGGGGTACAGGGACGAAAAACTGTTTTTT | TRBJ1-4 | - | - | 14 | TRBV7-2
CASSKTGGIGYTF | TGTGCCAGCAGCAAGACAGGGGGCATCGGCTACACCTTC | TRBJ1-2 | few | TRBD1 | 13 | TRBV12-3/TRBV12-4
CASSQGHRNAYGYTF | TGTGCCAGCAGCCAAGGGCACAGGAATGCTTATGGCTACACCTTC | TRBJ1-2 | - | - | 15 | TRBV3-1/TRBV3-2
CSYWGGTQNTEAFF | TGTTCTTATTGGGGGGGTACACAGAACACTGAAGCTTTCTTT | TRBJ1-1 | few | - | 14 | TRBV19
CASTQLGALEAFF | TGTGCCAGCACCCAGTTGGGGGCTCTAGAAGCTTTCTTT | TRBJ1-1 | few | - | 13 | TRBV7-9
CASSQEDLSGNTIYF | TGTGCCAGCTCACAAGAGGATCTCTCTGGAAACACCATATATTTT | TRBJ1-3 | - | - | 15 | TRBV18
CASSEDNTPGQPQHF | TGTGCCAGCAGTGAAGATAACACCCCTGGCCAGCCCCAGCATTTT | TRBJ1-5 | - | - | 15 | TRBV6-1
CASSLVAGPNEQFF | TGCGCCAGCAGCTTGGTGGCGGGTCCCAATGAGCAGTTCTTC | TRBJ2-1 | - | - | 14 | TRBV5-1
CASRIGTGKFPDGYTF | TGTGCCAGCAGAATTGGGACAGGGAAGTTCCCGGATGGCTACACCTTC | TRBJ1-2 | once | TRBD1 | 16 | TRBV25-1
CASSSPGTAINEQYF | TGCGCCAGCAGCTCCCCCGGGACAGCAATCAACGAGCAGTACTTC | TRBJ2-7 | - | TRBD1 | 15 | TRBV5-1
CASSLGEGNTEAFF | TGTGCCAGCAGCTTAGGGGAGGGAAACACTGAAGCTTTCTTT | TRBJ1-1 | - | - | 14 | TRBV7-9
CASSLYRNDQETQYF | TGCGCCAGCAGCCTCTACAGAAACGACCAAGAGACCCAGTACTTC | TRBJ2-5 | - | - | 15 | TRBV5-1
CATSDPTGVTGTQHF | TGTGCCACCAGTGACCCTACAGGGGTAACAGGGACCCAGCATTTT | TRBJ1-5 | - | TRBD1 | 15 | TRBV24-1
CASSTGTSSFWQFF | TGTGCCAGCAGCACCGGGACTAGCTCTTTTTGGCAGTTCTTC | TRBJ2-1 | few | TRBD2 | 14 | TRBV7-2
CASSYSVGTLAKNIQYF | TGTGCCAGCAGTTACTCGGTAGGGACACTAGCCAAAAACATTCAGTACTTC | TRBJ2-4 | - | - | 17 | TRBV6-2/TRBV6-3
CASSTGGGNQPQHF | TGTGCCAGCTCCACAGGGGGCGGGAATCAGCCCCAGCATTTT | TRBJ1-5 | - | TRBD1 | 14 | TRBV18
CASSRTESPLSGNTIYF | TGTGCCAGCAGTCGGACAGAGTCCCCCCTCTCTGGAAACACCATATATTTT | TRBJ1-3 | - | - | 17 | TRBV6-6
CASSPQQGSGNYGYTF | TGTGCCAGCAGTCCCCAACAGGGATCCGGTAACTATGGCTACACCTTC | TRBJ1-2 | few | - | 16 | TRBV6-6
CASSVGYGQGGGELFF | TGTGCCAGCAGCGTAGGATATGGGCAGGGCGGCGGGGAGCTGTTTTTT | TRBJ2-2 | medium-sized | - | 16 | TRBV9